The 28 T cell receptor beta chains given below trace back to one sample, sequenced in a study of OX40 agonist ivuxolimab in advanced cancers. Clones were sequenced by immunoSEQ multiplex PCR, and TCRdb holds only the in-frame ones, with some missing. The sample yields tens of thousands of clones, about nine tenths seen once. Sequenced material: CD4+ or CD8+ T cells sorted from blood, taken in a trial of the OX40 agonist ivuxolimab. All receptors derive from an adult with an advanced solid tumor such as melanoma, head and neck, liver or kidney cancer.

The CDR3 loop is CASSPASGRVEQYF. Written as DNA, the CDR3 is TGTGCCAGCTCACCAGCTAGCGGGAGGGTCGAGCAGTACTTC. V usage is TRBV18 and J usage is TRBJ2-7, with TRBD2 identical over 12 bases. CDR1 and CDR2 from the germline V gene are KGHSH and LQKENI. The V segment lost 2 bases and the J segment 6 bases; nucleotides outside the gene matches: 2. There are 14 residues in the CDR3.

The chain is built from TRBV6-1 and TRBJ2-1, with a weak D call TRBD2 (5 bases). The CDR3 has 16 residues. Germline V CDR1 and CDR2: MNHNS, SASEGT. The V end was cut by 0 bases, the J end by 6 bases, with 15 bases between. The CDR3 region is CASSEALFGGSNEQFF. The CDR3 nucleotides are TGTGCCAGCAGTGAAGCGCTATTTGGCGGGTCCAATGAGCAGTTCTTC.

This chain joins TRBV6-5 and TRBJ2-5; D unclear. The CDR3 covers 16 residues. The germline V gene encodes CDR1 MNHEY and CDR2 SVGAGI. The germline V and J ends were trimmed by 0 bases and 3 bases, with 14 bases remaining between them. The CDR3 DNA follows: TGTGCCAGCAGTTACTCGAAGGACGGGCCAAAAGAGACCCAGTACTTC. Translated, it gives CASSYSKDGPKETQYF.

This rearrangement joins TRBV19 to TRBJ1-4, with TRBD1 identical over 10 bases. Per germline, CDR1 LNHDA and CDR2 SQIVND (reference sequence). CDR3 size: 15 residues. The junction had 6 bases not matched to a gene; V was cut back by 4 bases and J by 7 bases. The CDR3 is CASSTGTGVPEKLFF. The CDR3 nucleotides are TGTGCCAGTAGTACCGGGACAGGGGTACCTGAAAAACTGTTTTTT.

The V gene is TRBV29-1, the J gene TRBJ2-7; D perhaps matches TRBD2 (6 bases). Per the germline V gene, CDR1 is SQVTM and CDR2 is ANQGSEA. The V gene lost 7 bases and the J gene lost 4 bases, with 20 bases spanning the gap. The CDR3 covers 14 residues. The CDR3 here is CSARGRERAYEQYF. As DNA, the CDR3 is TGCAGCGCCCGGGGTCGGGAGCGCGCTTACGAGCAGTACTTC.

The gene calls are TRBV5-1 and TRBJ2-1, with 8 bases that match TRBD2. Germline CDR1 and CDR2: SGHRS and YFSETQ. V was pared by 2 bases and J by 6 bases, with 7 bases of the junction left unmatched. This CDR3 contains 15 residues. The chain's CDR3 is CASSFQAGGLNEQFF. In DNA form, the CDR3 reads TGCGCCAGCAGCTTTCAGGCGGGAGGCCTCAATGAGCAGTTCTTC.

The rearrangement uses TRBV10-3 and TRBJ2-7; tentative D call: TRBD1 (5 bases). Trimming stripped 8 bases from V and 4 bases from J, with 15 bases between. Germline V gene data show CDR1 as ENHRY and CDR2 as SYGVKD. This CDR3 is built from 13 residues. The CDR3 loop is CAIAPPRVYEQYF. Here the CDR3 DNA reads TGTGCCATCGCCCCCCCCAGGGTGTACGAGCAGTACTTC.

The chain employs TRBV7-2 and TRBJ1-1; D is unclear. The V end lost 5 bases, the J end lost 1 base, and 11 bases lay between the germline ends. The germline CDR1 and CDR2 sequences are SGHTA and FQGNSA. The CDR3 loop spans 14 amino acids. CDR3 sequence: CASSRRTRNTEAFF. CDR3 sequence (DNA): TGTGCCAGCAGCCGACGGACGAGGAACACTGAAGCTTTCTTT. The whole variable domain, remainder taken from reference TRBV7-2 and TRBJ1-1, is GAGVSQSPSNKVTEKGKDVELRCDPISGHTALYWYRQSLGQGLEFLIYFQGNSAPDKSGLPSDRFSAERTGGSVSTLTIQRTQQEDSAVYLCASSRRTRNTEAFFGQGTRLTVV.

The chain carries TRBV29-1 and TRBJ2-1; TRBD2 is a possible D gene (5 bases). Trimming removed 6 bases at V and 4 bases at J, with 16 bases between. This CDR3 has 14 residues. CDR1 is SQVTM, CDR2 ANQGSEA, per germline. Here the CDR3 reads CSVQPGFAYNEQFF. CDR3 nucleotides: TGCAGCGTGCAACCGGGATTCGCTTACAATGAGCAGTTCTTC.

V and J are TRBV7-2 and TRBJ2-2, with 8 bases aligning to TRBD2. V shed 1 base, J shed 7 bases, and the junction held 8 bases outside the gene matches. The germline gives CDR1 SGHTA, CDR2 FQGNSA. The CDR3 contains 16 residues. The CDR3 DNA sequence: TGTGCCAGCAGCTTAGTTGCAGCGGGAGCGGTCGGGGAGCTGTTTTTT. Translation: CASSLVAAGAVGELFF.

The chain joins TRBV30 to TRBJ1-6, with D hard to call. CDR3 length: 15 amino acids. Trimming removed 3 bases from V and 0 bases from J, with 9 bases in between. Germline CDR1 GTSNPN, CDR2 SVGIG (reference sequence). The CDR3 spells CAWRPGSSYNSPLHF. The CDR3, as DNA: TGTGCCTGGAGACCGGGAAGCTCCTATAATTCACCCCTCCACTTT.

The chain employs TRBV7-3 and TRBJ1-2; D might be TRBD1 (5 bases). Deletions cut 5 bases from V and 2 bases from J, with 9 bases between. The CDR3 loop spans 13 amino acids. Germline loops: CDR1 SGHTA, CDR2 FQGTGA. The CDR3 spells CASSQGPNYGYTF. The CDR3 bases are TGTGCCAGCAGCCAGGGACCGAACTATGGCTACACCTTC.

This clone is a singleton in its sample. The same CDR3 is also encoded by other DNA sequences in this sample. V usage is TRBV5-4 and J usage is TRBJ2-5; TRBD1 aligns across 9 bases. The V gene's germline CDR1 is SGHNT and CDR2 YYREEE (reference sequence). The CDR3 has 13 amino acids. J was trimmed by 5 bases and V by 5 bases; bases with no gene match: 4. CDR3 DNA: TGTGCCAGCAGTTATGACAGGGGGGAGACCCAGTACTTC. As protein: CASSYDRGETQYF.

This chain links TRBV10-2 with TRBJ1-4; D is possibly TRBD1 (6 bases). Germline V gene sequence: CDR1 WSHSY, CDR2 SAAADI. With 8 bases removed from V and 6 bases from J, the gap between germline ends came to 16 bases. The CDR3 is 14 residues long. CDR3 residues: CASYSGGGDEKLFF. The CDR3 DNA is TGCGCCAGCTACTCGGGAGGGGGGGATGAAAAACTGTTTTTT.

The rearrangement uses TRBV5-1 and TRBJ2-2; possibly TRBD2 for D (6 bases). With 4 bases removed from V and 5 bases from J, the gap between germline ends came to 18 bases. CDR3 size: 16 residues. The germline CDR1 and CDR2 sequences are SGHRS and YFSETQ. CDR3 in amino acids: CASSPRVGGRTGELFF. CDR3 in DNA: TGCGCCAGCAGCCCCCGCGTTGGGGGGAGAACCGGGGAGCTGTTTTTT.

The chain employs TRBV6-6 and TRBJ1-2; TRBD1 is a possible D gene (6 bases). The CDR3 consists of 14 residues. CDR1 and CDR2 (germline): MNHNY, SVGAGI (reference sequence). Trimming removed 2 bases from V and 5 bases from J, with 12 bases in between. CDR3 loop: CASSYGAGEYGYTF. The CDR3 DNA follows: TGTGCCAGCAGTTACGGCGCAGGGGAGTATGGCTACACCTTC.

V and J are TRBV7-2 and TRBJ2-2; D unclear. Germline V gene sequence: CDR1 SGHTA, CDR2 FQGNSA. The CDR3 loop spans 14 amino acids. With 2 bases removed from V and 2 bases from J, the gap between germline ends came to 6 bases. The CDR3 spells CASSLFTNTGELFF. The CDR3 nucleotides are TGTGCCAGCAGCTTATTCACCAACACCGGGGAGCTGTTTTTT.

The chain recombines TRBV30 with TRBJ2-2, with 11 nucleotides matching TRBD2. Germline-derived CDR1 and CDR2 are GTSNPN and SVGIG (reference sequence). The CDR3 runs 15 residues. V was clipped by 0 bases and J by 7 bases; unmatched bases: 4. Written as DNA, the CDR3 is TGTGCCTGGAGTGTACTAGCGGGAGATGGCGGGGAGCTGTTTTTT. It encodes CAWSVLAGDGGELFF.

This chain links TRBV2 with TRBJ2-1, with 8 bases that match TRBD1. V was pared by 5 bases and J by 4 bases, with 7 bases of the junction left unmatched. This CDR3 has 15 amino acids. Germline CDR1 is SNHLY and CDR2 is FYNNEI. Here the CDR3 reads CASSSRGLAYNEQFF. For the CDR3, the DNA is TGTGCCAGCAGTTCCAGGGGGCTCGCTTACAATGAGCAGTTCTTC.

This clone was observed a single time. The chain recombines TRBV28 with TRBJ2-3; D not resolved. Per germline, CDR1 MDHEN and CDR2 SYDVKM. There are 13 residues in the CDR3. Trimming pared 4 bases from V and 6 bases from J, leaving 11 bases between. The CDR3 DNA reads TGTGCCAGCAGTTCAGGACGGCCCGATACGCAGTATTTT. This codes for CASSSGRPDTQYF.

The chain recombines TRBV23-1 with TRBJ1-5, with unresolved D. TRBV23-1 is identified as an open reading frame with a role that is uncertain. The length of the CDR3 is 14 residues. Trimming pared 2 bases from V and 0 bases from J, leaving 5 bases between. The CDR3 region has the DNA TGCGCCAGCAGTCAAGCGGTTAGCAATCAGCCCCAGCATTTT. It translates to CASSQAVSNQPQHF.

As DNA, the CDR3 is TGCGCCAGCAGCTCGGCAGGGGTACAAGAGACCCAGTACTTC. Residues: CASSSAGVQETQYF. The rearrangement uses TRBV5-1 and TRBJ2-5; the D gene is possibly TRBD1 (6 bases). Looked up from germline, CDR1 is SGHRS and CDR2 is YFSETQ. V was shortened by 3 bases and J by 2 bases, with 11 bases between the two germline ends. This CDR3 is 14 amino acids long.

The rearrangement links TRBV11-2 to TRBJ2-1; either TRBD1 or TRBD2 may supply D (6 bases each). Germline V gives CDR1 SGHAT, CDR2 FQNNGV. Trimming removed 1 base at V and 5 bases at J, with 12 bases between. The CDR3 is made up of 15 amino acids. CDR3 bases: TGTGCCAGCAGCTTAGTCCGGGGGCCTCACAATGAGCAGTTCTTC. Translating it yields CASSLVRGPHNEQFF.

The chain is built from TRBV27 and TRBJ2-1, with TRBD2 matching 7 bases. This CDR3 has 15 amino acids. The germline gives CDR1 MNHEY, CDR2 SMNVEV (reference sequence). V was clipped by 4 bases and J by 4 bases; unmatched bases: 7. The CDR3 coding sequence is TGTGCCAGCAGTTCCTTTCGAGCGGGATACAATGAGCAGTTCTTC. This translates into CASSSFRAGYNEQFF.

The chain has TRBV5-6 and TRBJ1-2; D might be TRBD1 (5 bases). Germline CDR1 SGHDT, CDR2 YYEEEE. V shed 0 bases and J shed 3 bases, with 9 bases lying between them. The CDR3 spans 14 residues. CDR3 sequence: CASSLEGSYYGYTF. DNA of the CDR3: TGTGCCAGCAGCTTGGAGGGGTCATACTATGGCTACACCTTC.

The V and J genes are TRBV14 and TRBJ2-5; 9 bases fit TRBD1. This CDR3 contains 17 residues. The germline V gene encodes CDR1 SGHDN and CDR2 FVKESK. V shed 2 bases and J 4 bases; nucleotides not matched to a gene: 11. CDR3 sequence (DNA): TGTGCCAGCAGCCAAAGTACTACCGGGACAGGGTCAGAGACCCAGTACTTC. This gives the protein CASSQSTTGTGSETQYF.

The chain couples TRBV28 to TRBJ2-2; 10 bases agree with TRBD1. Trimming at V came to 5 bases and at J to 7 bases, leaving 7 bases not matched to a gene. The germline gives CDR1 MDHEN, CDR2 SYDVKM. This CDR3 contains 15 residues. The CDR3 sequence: CASSLRDRGVGELFF. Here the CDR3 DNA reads TGTGCCAGCAGTCTCCGGGACAGGGGAGTCGGGGAGCTGTTTTTT.

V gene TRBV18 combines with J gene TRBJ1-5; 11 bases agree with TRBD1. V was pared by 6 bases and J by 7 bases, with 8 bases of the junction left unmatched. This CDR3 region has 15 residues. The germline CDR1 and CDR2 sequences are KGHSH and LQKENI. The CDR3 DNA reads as TGTGCCAGCTCTCCGGGACAGGGGGTTGGCCAGCCCCAGCATTTT. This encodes CASSPGQGVGQPQHF.